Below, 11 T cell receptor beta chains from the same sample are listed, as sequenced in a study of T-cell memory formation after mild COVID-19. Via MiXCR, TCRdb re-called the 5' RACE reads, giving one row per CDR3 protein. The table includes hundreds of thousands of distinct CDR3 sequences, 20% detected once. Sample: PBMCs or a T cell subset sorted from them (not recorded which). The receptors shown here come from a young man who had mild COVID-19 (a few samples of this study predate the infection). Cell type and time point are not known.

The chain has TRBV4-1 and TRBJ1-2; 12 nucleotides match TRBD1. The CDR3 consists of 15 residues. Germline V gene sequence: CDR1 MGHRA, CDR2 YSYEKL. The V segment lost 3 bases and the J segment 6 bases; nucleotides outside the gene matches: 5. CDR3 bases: TGCGCCAGCAGCCAGCCGGGACAGGGGGCTCATGGCTACACCTTC. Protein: CASSQPGQGAHGYTF.

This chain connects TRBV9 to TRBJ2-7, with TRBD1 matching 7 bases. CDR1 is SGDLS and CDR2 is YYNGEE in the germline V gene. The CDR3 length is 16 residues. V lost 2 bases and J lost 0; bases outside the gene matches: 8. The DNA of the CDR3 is TGTGCCAGCAGCGTGGGGGTTGACAGGGCCTCCTACGAGCAGTACTTC. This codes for CASSVGVDRASYEQYF. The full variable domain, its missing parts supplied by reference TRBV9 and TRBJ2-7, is DSGVTQTPKHLITATGQRVTLRCSPRSGDLSVYWYQQSLDQGLQFLIQYYNGEERAKGNILERFSAQQFPDLHSELNLSSLELGDSALYFCASSVGVDRASYEQYFGPGTRLTVT.

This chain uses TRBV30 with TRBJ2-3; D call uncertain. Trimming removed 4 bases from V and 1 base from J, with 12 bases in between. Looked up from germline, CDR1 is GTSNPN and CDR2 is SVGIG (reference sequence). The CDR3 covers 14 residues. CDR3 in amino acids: CAWKVPSRTDTQYF. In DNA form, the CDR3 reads TGTGCCTGGAAGGTACCCTCTCGCACAGATACGCAGTATTTT.

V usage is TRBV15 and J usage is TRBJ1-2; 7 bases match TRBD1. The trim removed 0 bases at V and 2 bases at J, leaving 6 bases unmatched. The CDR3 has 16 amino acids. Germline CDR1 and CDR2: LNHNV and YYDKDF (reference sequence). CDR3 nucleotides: TGTGCCACCAGCAGAGACGTTCCACAGGGGAACTATGGCTACACCTTC. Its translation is CATSRDVPQGNYGYTF.

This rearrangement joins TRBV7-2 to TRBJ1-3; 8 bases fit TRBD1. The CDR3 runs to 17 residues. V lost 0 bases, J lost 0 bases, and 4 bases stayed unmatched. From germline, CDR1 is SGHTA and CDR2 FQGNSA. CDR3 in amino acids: CASSLAGDRSSGNTIYF. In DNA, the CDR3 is TGTGCCAGCAGCTTAGCGGGGGACAGGAGCTCTGGAAACACCATATATTTT.

CDR3 region: CASSHPGQGEETQYF. DNA of the CDR3: TGCGCCAGCAGCCACCCGGGACAGGGGGAGGAGACCCAGTACTTC. This chain uses TRBV4-1 with TRBJ2-5, with 11 bases identical to TRBD1. CDR1 is MGHRA and CDR2 is YSYEKL in the germline V gene. V trimming: 3 bases; J trimming: 5 bases; junction bases outside the gene matches: 5. CDR3 length: 15 residues.

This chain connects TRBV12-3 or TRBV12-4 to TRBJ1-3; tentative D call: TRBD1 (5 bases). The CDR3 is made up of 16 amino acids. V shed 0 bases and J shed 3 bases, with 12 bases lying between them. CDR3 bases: TGTGCCAGCAGTTTAGCAATCTTGGGACTTGGAAACACCATATATTTT. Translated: CASSLAILGLGNTIYF.

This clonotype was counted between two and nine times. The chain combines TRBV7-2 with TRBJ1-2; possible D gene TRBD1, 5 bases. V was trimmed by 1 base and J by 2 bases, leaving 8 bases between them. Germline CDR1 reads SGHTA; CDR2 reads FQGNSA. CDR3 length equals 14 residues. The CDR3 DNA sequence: TGTGCCAGCAGCTTAGGCAGGGTGAACTATGGCTACACCTTC. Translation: CASSLGRVNYGYTF.

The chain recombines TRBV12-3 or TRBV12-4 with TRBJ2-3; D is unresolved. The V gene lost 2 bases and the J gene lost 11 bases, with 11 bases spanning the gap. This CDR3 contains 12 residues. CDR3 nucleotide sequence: TGTGCCAGCAGTTTAACCCGGAGCCAGCAGTATTTT. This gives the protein CASSLTRSQQYF.

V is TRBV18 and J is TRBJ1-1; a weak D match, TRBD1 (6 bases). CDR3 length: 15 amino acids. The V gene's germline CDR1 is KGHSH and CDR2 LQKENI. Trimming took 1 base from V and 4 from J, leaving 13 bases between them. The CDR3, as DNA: TGTGCCAGCTCACCACGCCGGGACATGGTCACTGAAGCTTTCTTT. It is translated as CASSPRRDMVTEAFF.

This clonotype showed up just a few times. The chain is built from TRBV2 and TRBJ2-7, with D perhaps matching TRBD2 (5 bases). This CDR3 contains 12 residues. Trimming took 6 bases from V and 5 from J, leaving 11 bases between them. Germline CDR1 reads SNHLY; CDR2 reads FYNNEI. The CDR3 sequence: CASRMSSNEQYF. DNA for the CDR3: TGTGCCAGCAGGATGTCTAGCAACGAGCAGTACTTC.